The 9 T cell receptor beta chains below come from one sample, sequenced in a study of CD8 T cells in Susac syndrome. Roughly 0.45 to 1 ug RNA was reverse transcribed with random hexamers. TCRdb reanalysed the immunoSEQ multiplex PCR reads using MiXCR and keeps one entry per CDR3 protein. The sample carries a few hundred thousand distinct CDR3 sequences, about 88% recorded once. The sequenced sample consisted of CD8+ T cells from PBMCs. The receptors originated from a human donor with multiple sclerosis.

This sequence joins TRBV28 and TRBJ2-5; a possible D gene is TRBD2 (6 bases). There are 14 residues in the CDR3. V lost 2 bases and J lost 1, with 8 bases in between. Germline values: CDR1 MDHEN, CDR2 SYDVKM. DNA of the CDR3: TGTGCCAGCAGTTTACGGGACTTCCAAGAGACCCAGTACTTC. It yields the protein CASSLRDFQETQYF.

This clonotype has a single count. This chain links TRBV29-1 with TRBJ1-2; D possibly corresponds to TRBD1 (5 bases). The V gene's germline CDR1 is SQVTM and CDR2 ANQGSEA. The CDR3 extends over 11 amino acids. V gave up 7 bases and J gave up 8 bases, with 14 bases separating them. CDR3 in DNA: TGCAGCGGAACAACAGGCTACGGCTACACCTTC. It yields the protein CSGTTGYGYTF.

The rearrangement links TRBV15 to TRBJ2-4; D is unresolved. V gave up 1 base and J gave up 3 bases, with 13 bases separating them. Germline V gene data show CDR1 as LNHNV and CDR2 as YYDKDF (reference sequence). The CDR3 is made up of 16 amino acids. DNA of the CDR3: TGTGCCACCAGCAGAGTATGGAGTTCAGGCAAAAACATTCAGTACTTC. Translated: CATSRVWSSGKNIQYF.

The chain recombines TRBV6-5 with TRBJ2-7; no reliable D call. Trimming left V 7 bases short and J 2 bases short, with 9 bases between. The germline CDR1 and CDR2 sequences are MNHEY and SVGAGI. The CDR3 extends over 12 amino acids. The chain's CDR3 is CASNRSPYEQYF. CDR3 coding DNA: TGTGCCAGCAACCGGAGCCCCTACGAGCAGTACTTC.

This chain links TRBV30 with TRBJ2-7, with TRBD2 identical over 8 bases. Germline V gives CDR1 GTSNPN, CDR2 SVGIG (reference sequence). Trimming cost V 1 base and J 6 bases; bases outside gene matches: 8. The CDR3 length is 14 residues. Here the CDR3 DNA reads TGTGCCTGGAGTGACCCGGGAGGGCCTTCCGAGCAGTACTTC. It encodes CAWSDPGGPSEQYF. The full variable domain, its missing parts supplied by reference TRBV30 and TRBJ2-7, is SQTIHQWPATLVQPVGSPLSLECTVEGTSNPNLYWYRQAAGRGLQLLFYSVGIGQISSEVPQNLSASRPQDRQFILSSKKLLLSDSGFYLCAWSDPGGPSEQYFGPGTRLTVT.

The chain couples TRBV30 to TRBJ1-5; the D is unclear. The CDR3 totals 11 residues. Germline loops: CDR1 GTSNPN, CDR2 SVGIG (reference sequence). The germline V and J ends were trimmed by 4 bases and 9 bases, with 10 bases remaining between them. The CDR3 DNA sequence: TGTGCCTGGACCGTCGGCGGGCCCCAGCATTTT. It translates to CAWTVGGPQHF.

This chain links TRBV20-1 with TRBJ1-6, with 8 nucleotides matching TRBD1. V dropped 1 base and J dropped 0; count of bases not matched to a gene: 11. Germline lookup yields CDR1 DFQATT and CDR2 SNEGSKA (reference sequence). CDR3 length equals 19 residues. The CDR3 nucleotides are TGCAGTGCTAGAGGGGAATCAGGGGGCGTTTTCTCCTATAATTCACCCCTCCACTTT. Protein product: CSARGESGGVFSYNSPLHF.

This clonotype was observed a few times. V and J are TRBV6-1 and TRBJ2-7, with a possible D match to TRBD2 (6 bases). The CDR3 has 14 amino acids. The germline V gene encodes CDR1 MNHNS and CDR2 SASEGT. The V gene lost 0 bases and the J gene lost 5 bases, with 11 bases spanning the gap. CDR3 loop: CASSEAWTIHEQYF. CDR3 coding DNA: TGTGCCAGCAGTGAAGCCTGGACTATCCACGAGCAGTACTTC.

The V gene is TRBV30, the J gene TRBJ1-2, with TRBD1 as a possible D gene (6 bases). Germline CDR1 reads GTSNPN; CDR2 reads SVGIG (reference sequence). V lost 0 bases and J lost 6, with 17 bases in between. The CDR3 runs to 15 residues. Here the CDR3 DNA reads TGTGCCTGGAGTGTACGGCCGAGGGGGGGAGATGGCTACACCTTC. Translated: CAWSVRPRGGDGYTF. Full variable domain (remainder filled in from reference TRBV30 and TRBJ1-2): SQTIHQWPATLVQPVGSPLSLECTVEGTSNPNLYWYRQAAGRGLQLLFYSVGIGQISSEVPQNLSASRPQDRQFILSSKKLLLSDSGFYLCAWSVRPRGGDGYTFGSGTRLTVV.